The 17 T cell receptor beta chains below come from one sample, sequenced in a study of Ad26.COV2.S vaccination and SARS-CoV-2 variants. TCRdb keeps only in-frame clones here, not all; method: immunoSEQ multiplex PCR. The data contain around 420,000 clones, roughly 90% of them seen just once; the ten biggest clones take up around 3.6%. Treatment reported: about 20 received Ad26.COV2.S at low or high dose, single or two shots; five or six received placebo; per-sample allocation not given. The samples date from day 63 after the first vaccine or placebo injection. The starting material was peripheral blood, obtained in a trial of Ad26.COV2.S vaccine versus placebo. The source is a person aged 18-60 years who received the Ad26.COV2.S COVID-19 vaccine or a placebo.

This clone was found once. V gene TRBV7-3 combines with J gene TRBJ1-1, with 8 positions matching TRBD1. The CDR3 runs to 13 residues. Germline CDR1 is SGHTA and CDR2 is FQGTGA. The V segment lost 3 bases and the J segment 5 bases; nucleotides outside the gene matches: 2. The CDR3 DNA reads as TGTGCCAGCAGCTTTGGGACAGGTACTGAAGCTTTCTTT. It is translated as CASSFGTGTEAFF. The complete variable domain, with remaining parts taken from reference TRBV7-3 and TRBJ1-1, reads GAGVSQTPSNKVTEKGKYVELRCDPISGHTALYWYRQSLGQGPEFLIYFQGTGAADDSGLPNDRFFAVRPEGSVSTLKIQRTERGDSAVYLCASSFGTGTEAFFGQGTRLTVV.

The rearrangement joins TRBV5-8 to TRBJ1-2; D may be TRBD1 (6 bases). The CDR3 totals 15 residues. Trimming took 3 bases from V and 7 from J, leaving 19 bases between them. CDR1 and CDR2 from the germline V gene are SGHTS and YDEGEE. The chain's CDR3 is CASSSRRGYSLGYTF. The CDR3 DNA follows: TGTGCCAGCAGCTCCCGGAGGGGGTACTCACTTGGCTACACCTTC.

V gene TRBV28 combines with J gene TRBJ2-2, with D tentatively TRBD1 (5 bases). Germline lookup yields CDR1 MDHEN and CDR2 SYDVKM. The V end lost 6 bases, the J end lost 6 bases, and 17 bases lay between the germline ends. This CDR3 region has 15 residues. CDR3: CASREKGIFAGELFF. CDR3 DNA sequence: TGTGCCAGCAGGGAAAAGGGGATATTCGCCGGGGAGCTGTTTTTT.

The chain recombines TRBV7-9 with TRBJ2-5, with D tentatively TRBD2 (7 bases). CDR1 is SEHNR and CDR2 is FQNEAQ in the germline V gene (reference sequence). The CDR3 totals 16 residues. Trimming removed 5 bases at V and 5 bases at J, with 21 bases between. The CDR3 nucleotides are TGTGCCAGCAGCCCATACGGGAGGCAGGGGTTGGAGACCCAGTACTTC. Protein product: CASSPYGRQGLETQYF.

The J gene is TRBJ1-1, the V gene TRBV7-9, with D possibly TRBD1 on 6 matching bases. The CDR3 consists of 12 residues. Per the germline V gene, CDR1 is SEHNR and CDR2 is FQNEAQ (reference sequence). Deletions cut 7 bases from V and 3 bases from J, with 9 bases between. The CDR3 DNA follows: TGTGCCAGCACAGGGGAGGACACTGAAGCTTTCTTT. This gives the protein CASTGEDTEAFF.

The chain links TRBV2 to TRBJ2-1; D unresolved. Germline V lookup: CDR1 SNHLY, CDR2 FYNNEI. Trimming pared 2 bases from V and 5 bases from J, leaving 1 base between. The CDR3 runs 11 residues. The CDR3 region is CASSENNEQFF. The CDR3, as DNA: TGTGCCAGCAGTGAAAACAATGAGCAGTTCTTC.

The CDR3 coding sequence is TGTGCCAGCAGCTTAGTTCTGGGCCCTGATTCACCCCTCCACTTT. Amino acid sequence: CASSLVLGPDSPLHF. The V call is TRBV7-9, the J call TRBJ1-6, with no clear D. The CDR3 spans 15 residues. Per germline, CDR1 SEHNR and CDR2 FQNEAQ (reference sequence). Trimming shortened V by 1 base and J by 8 bases, and 12 bases separated the two germline ends.

J is TRBJ2-2 and V is TRBV7-9, with 7 bases that match TRBD1. Germline V gene data show CDR1 as SEHNR and CDR2 as FQNEAQ (reference sequence). Germline trimming cut 6 bases from V and 4 bases from J; bases unmatched to any gene: 8. The CDR3 spans 15 residues. The CDR3 sequence is CASRAGTEVTGELFF. As DNA, the CDR3 is TGTGCCAGCAGGGCCGGGACAGAGGTCACCGGGGAGCTGTTTTTT.

The J gene is TRBJ1-1, the V gene TRBV4-1; D gene uncertain. Germline CDR1 and CDR2: MGHRA and YSYEKL. V was pared by 0 bases and J by 3 bases, with 8 bases between. The CDR3 runs to 14 residues. DNA of the CDR3: TGCGCCAGCAGCCAAGAAATGCGGGACACTGAAGCTTTCTTT. It encodes CASSQEMRDTEAFF.

The CDR3 DNA is TGTGCCAGCAGCCAAAAGGTAGCGTTGGGAGAGACCCAGTACTTC. Translating gives CASSQKVALGETQYF. The V gene is TRBV3-1 (or the pseudogene TRBV3-2), the J gene TRBJ2-5, with a possible D match to TRBD2 (5 bases). This CDR3 spans 15 amino acids. Trimming stripped 2 bases from V and 4 bases from J, with 14 bases between. Per germline, CDR1 LGHDT and CDR2 YNNKEL (reference sequence).

The DNA for the CDR3 is TGTGCCATCACCGACGGAGGGGCTGGCACCGGGGAGCTGTTTTTT. This gives the protein CAITDGGAGTGELFF. The chain joins TRBV10-3 to TRBJ2-2; a possible D gene is TRBD2 (6 bases). V lost 7 bases and J 4 bases, leaving 16 bases between the germline ends. In germline, CDR1 is ENHRY, CDR2 SYGVKD. The CDR3 is made up of 15 amino acids.

This clone was seen only once. The chain recombines TRBV6-1 with TRBJ2-1; TRBD1 might be the D (6 bases). The CDR3 extends over 16 amino acids. V was pared by 2 bases and J by 3 bases, with 14 bases between. Germline loops: CDR1 MNHNS, CDR2 SASEGT. The DNA for the CDR3 is TGTGCCAGCAGTGAATACGAAGGGGGAGTCTACAATGAGCAGTTCTTC. It yields the protein CASSEYEGGVYNEQFF.

The chain recombines TRBV5-1 with TRBJ2-7; maybe TRBD2 (6 bases). This CDR3 is 14 amino acids long. From germline, CDR1 is SGHRS and CDR2 YFSETQ. The ends were cut back, 3 bases at V and 5 bases at J, with 15 bases in the middle. The CDR3 DNA sequence: TGCGCCAGCAGCTCCGGTCCGGGGGTTAACGAGCAGTACTTC. Translation: CASSSGPGVNEQYF.

This clone occurred once. V gene TRBV5-5 combines with J gene TRBJ1-4, with TRBD1 matching 7 bases. Germline loops: CDR1 SGHKS, CDR2 YYEKEE (reference sequence). Trimming took 4 bases from V and 4 from J; bases not matched to a gene: 10. The CDR3 loop spans 16 amino acids. CDR3 in amino acids: CASSRIPGQHNEKLFF. As DNA, the CDR3 is TGTGCCAGCAGCCGAATCCCGGGACAGCATAATGAAAAACTGTTTTTT.

The genes are TRBV6-5 and TRBJ1-1; TRBD1 matches at 7 bases. This CDR3 is 13 amino acids long. Germline V CDR1 and CDR2: MNHEY, SVGAGI. Trimming removed 6 bases from V and 7 bases from J; junction bases left unmatched: 8. The CDR3 is CASSRDRNLEAFF. CDR3 in DNA: TGTGCCAGCAGCCGGGACAGAAACCTTGAAGCTTTCTTT.

This chain joins TRBV5-8 and TRBJ2-1; D not resolved. The CDR3 runs to 10 residues. Trimming stripped 4 bases from V and 11 bases from J, with 7 bases between. Germline V gene data show CDR1 as SGHTS and CDR2 as YDEGEE. CDR3 coding DNA: TGTGCCAGCAGCGGCCCAAAGCAGTTCTTC. Protein product: CASSGPKQFF.

The gene calls are TRBV7-2 and TRBJ1-2, with 10 positions matching TRBD1. V trimming: 5 bases; J trimming: 4 bases; junction bases outside the gene matches: 4. Germline V gene data show CDR1 as SGHTA and CDR2 as FQGNSA. The CDR3 runs 14 residues. This chain's CDR3 is CASSPDRGPYGYTF. The CDR3 DNA follows: TGTGCCAGCAGCCCTGACAGGGGGCCCTATGGCTACACCTTC.